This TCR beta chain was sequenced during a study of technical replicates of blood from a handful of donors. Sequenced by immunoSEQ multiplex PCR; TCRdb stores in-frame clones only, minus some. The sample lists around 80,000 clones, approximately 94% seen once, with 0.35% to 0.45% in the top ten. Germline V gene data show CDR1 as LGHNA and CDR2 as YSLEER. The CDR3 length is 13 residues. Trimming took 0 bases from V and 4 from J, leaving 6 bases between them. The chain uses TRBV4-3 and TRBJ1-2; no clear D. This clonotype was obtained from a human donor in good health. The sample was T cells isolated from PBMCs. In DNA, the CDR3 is TGCGCCAGCAGCCAAGACAGTGGCTATGGCTACACCTTC. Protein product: CASSQDSGYGYTF.